Below are 23 T cell receptor beta chains sequenced from a single sample in a study of Graves' ophthalmopathy and Graves' hyperthyroidism. Investigators amplified TCR beta CDR3 regions from RNA transcripts. Second-round multiplex PCR followed a first-round RT-PCR using HTBI primers. TCRdb re-derived calls from the multiplex PCR reads in MiXCR, one entry per CDR3 protein. The sample has 500,000 to 700,000 distinct CDR3 sequences; about 40% are singletons. The specimen was peripheral blood or thyroid tissue (not recorded which). These TCRs come from an adult man with Graves' hyperthyroidism.

This clonotype has at least ten counts. The V and J genes are TRBV10-3 and TRBJ1-1; 7 bases are a match to TRBD1. The trim removed 10 bases at V and 1 base at J, leaving 3 bases unmatched. The CDR3 loop spans 12 amino acids. Germline V gene sequence: CDR1 ENHRY, CDR2 SYGVKD. Here the CDR3 reads CATGTANTEAFF. For the CDR3, the DNA is TGTGCCACCGGGACAGCGAACACTGAAGCTTTCTTT.

CDR3 nucleotides: TGTGCCAGCGTTGAACCAGGATCCTATGGCTACACCTTC. This translates into CASVEPGSYGYTF. The chain uses TRBV25-1 and TRBJ1-2, with unresolved D. The CDR3 contains 13 residues. Between the trimmed V and J ends, which lost 8 bases and 4 bases, there was a span of 14 bases. Germline CDR1 reads MGHDK; CDR2 reads SYGVNS.

This chain connects TRBV29-1 to TRBJ2-2, with D possibly being TRBD1 (5 bases). CDR1 and CDR2 (germline): SQVTM, ANQGSEA. Trimming left V 4 bases short and J 0 bases short, with 9 bases between. CDR3 length: 14 residues. The CDR3 loop reads CSVGQSPNTGELFF. The CDR3 nucleotides are TGCAGCGTTGGACAGTCACCGAACACCGGGGAGCTGTTTTTT.

Ten or more counts support this clonotype. The chain employs TRBV7-8 and TRBJ1-1; 7 bases map to TRBD1. Germline V gives CDR1 SGHVS, CDR2 FQNEAQ. The trim removed 1 base at V and 1 base at J, leaving 12 bases unmatched. There are 18 residues in the CDR3. The CDR3 DNA sequence: TGTGCCAGCAGCTTAGATCGGGACAGACGCTCGGGGAACACTGAAGCTTTCTTT. Its protein product is CASSLDRDRRSGNTEAFF.

V and J are TRBV5-6 and TRBJ1-5; D possibly corresponds to TRBD1 (5 bases). The CDR3 contains 15 residues. V shed 0 bases and J shed 2 bases, with 9 bases lying between them. The germline CDR1 and CDR2 sequences are SGHDT and YYEEEE. The CDR3 region is CASSLGTSGNQPQHF. The CDR3, as DNA: TGTGCCAGCAGCTTGGGGACATCAGGCAATCAGCCCCAGCATTTT.

This chain uses TRBV9 with TRBJ2-7, with 8 bases lining up with TRBD2. The germline V gene has CDR1 SGDLS and CDR2 YYNGEE. The CDR3 loop spans 17 amino acids. The ends lost 4 bases at V and 1 base at J; junction bases unmatched: 13. This CDR3 is CASSQGSGGQSSYEQYF. The DNA of the CDR3 is TGTGCCAGCAGCCAAGGGAGCGGGGGCCAATCTTCCTACGAGCAGTACTTC.

The sample holds many counts of this clonotype. The rearrangement uses TRBV20-1 and TRBJ2-1, with 8 bases aligning to TRBD2. The CDR3 extends over 15 amino acids. With V trimmed by 2 bases and J by 4 bases, 7 bases remained unmatched. In germline, CDR1 is DFQATT, CDR2 SNEGSKA (reference sequence). Here the CDR3 DNA reads TGCAGTGCTAGAAGGGTTACTAGCGGTTACAATGAGCAGTTCTTC. Translating it yields CSARRVTSGYNEQFF.

This clonotype occurred a few times. The J gene is TRBJ1-4, the V gene TRBV12-3 or TRBV12-4, with a tentative D call TRBD1 (5 bases). This CDR3 region has 18 residues. V lost 4 bases, J lost 5 bases, and 23 bases lay in between. The CDR3 region is CASSSPLDPRVRNEKLFF. CDR3 nucleotides: TGTGCCAGCAGTTCCCCTCTCGACCCCAGGGTGCGGAATGAAAAACTGTTTTTT.

Ten or more counts support this clonotype. The CDR3 protein is CSANLAAGQETQYF. The CDR3 DNA is TGCAGTGCCAACCTAGCGGCGGGGCAAGAGACCCAGTACTTC. The J gene is TRBJ2-5, the V gene TRBV20-1; TRBD2 aligns across 7 bases. Germline V lookup: CDR1 DFQATT, CDR2 SNEGSKA (reference sequence). V was clipped by 6 bases and J by 2 bases; unmatched bases: 9. The CDR3 has 14 amino acids.

There are many counts of this clonotype. V is TRBV20-1 and J is TRBJ2-5; D might be TRBD1 (6 bases). The CDR3 runs 13 residues. Trimming shortened V by 6 bases and J by 2 bases, and 13 bases separated the two germline ends. Germline V gives CDR1 DFQATT, CDR2 SNEGSKA (reference sequence). CDR3 bases: TGCAGTGCCCAGACAGGAAGGCAAGAGACCCAGTACTTC. Amino acids: CSAQTGRQETQYF.

The sample holds many counts of this clonotype. The J gene is TRBJ1-5, the V gene TRBV20-1; tentative D call: TRBD1 (5 bases). The CDR3 totals 13 residues. V was pared by 1 base and J by 7 bases, with 11 bases between. Germline CDR1 is DFQATT and CDR2 is SNEGSKA (reference sequence). The CDR3 sequence: CSARVGVVQPQHF. CDR3 nucleotides: TGCAGTGCTAGAGTGGGGGTGGTGCAGCCCCAGCATTTT.

This clonotype has ten or more counts. The V gene is TRBV5-6, the J gene TRBJ1-6; D unclear. Trimming removed 5 bases from V and 0 bases from J, with 21 bases in between. This CDR3 region has 19 residues. Germline V gives CDR1 SGHDT, CDR2 YYEEEE. The CDR3 DNA sequence: TGTGCCAGCAGGCAGTGGGTAGCCCCCCCGGGCTCCTATAATTCACCCCTCCACTTT. Protein product: CASRQWVAPPGSYNSPLHF.

The chain links TRBV7-9 to TRBJ1-1; 9 positions agree with TRBD1. V was clipped by 2 bases and J by 3 bases; unmatched bases: 10. In germline, CDR1 is SEHNR, CDR2 FQNEAQ (reference sequence). The CDR3 is 17 amino acids. As DNA, the CDR3 is TGTGCCAGCAGCTTAAAAGGGACCGGGACAGGGTACACTGAAGCTTTCTTT. Amino acids: CASSLKGTGTGYTEAFF.

This clonotype showed up just a few times. The V call is TRBV20-1, the J call TRBJ2-3; 8 bases are shared with TRBD2. The CDR3 has 18 amino acids. The germline CDR1 and CDR2 sequences are DFQATT and SNEGSKA (reference sequence). With 1 base clipped from V and 6 bases from J, the junction kept 18 bases outside the gene matches. The CDR3 DNA sequence: TGCAGTGCTAGAGGGTTCCTATCAGCGGGAGCCTCCCGGGATACGCAGTATTTT. The encoded protein is CSARGFLSAGASRDTQYF.

This clonotype has just a few counts. The chain employs TRBV6-5 and TRBJ2-5, with D maybe TRBD1 (5 bases). V was trimmed by 10 bases and J by 2 bases, leaving 20 bases between them. This CDR3 region has 15 residues. CDR1 and CDR2 (germline): MNHEY, SVGAGI. The DNA of the CDR3 is TGTGCCATCCTTACCGGACACCCCTTTCAAGAGACCCAGTACTTC. Protein product: CAILTGHPFQETQYF.

This chain uses TRBV7-2 with TRBJ2-6; D is undetermined. V was trimmed by 5 bases and J by 4 bases, leaving 3 bases between them. The CDR3 is 12 residues long. Germline lookup yields CDR1 SGHTA and CDR2 FQGNSA. CDR3 sequence reads: CASSRGANVLTF. The CDR3 bases are TGTGCCAGCAGCCGCGGGGCCAACGTCCTGACTTTC. Variable domain in full (rest from reference TRBV7-2 and TRBJ2-6): GAGVSQSPSNKVTEKGKDVELRCDPISGHTALYWYRQSLGQGLEFLIYFQGNSAPDKSGLPSDRFSAERTGGSVSTLTIQRTQQEDSAVYLCASSRGANVLTFGAGSRLTVL.

This clonotype was picked up a small number of times. The chain has TRBV5-8 and TRBJ1-5; 7 bases align to TRBD1. The germline CDR1 and CDR2 sequences are SGHTS and YDEGEE. The J segment lost 3 bases and the V segment lost 0 bases, leaving 6 bases of the junction unmatched. This CDR3 spans 16 amino acids. The CDR3 here is CASSLVPTGTNQPQHF. In DNA form, the CDR3 reads TGTGCCAGCAGCTTGGTTCCGACAGGGACCAATCAGCCCCAGCATTTT.

This clonotype was picked up many times. The V gene is TRBV2, the J gene TRBJ1-1; D gene ambiguous. CDR3 length equals 12 residues. The germline gives CDR1 SNHLY, CDR2 FYNNEI. V gave up 8 bases and J gave up 6 bases, with 13 bases separating them. The CDR3 DNA reads TGTGCCAGCGGGAGATCCCCGGCTGAAGCTTTCTTT. Protein: CASGRSPAEAFF.

This clonotype was observed many times. This chain uses TRBV12-3 or TRBV12-4 with TRBJ1-1, with D perhaps TRBD1 (5 bases). CDR3 length equals 13 residues. V was clipped by 10 bases and J by 4 bases, with 16 bases between them. The chain's CDR3 is CATSVGAGTEAFF. For the CDR3, the DNA is TGTGCCACCTCCGTTGGGGCTGGCACTGAAGCTTTCTTT.

The V and J genes are TRBV24-1 and TRBJ2-3; D perhaps matches TRBD1 (5 bases). V was shortened by 3 bases and J by 3 bases, with 6 bases between the two germline ends. The CDR3 has 13 residues. Germline V gene lookup returns CDR1 KGHDR and CDR2 SFDVKD. The CDR3 loop is CATSDPGTDTQYF. As DNA, the CDR3 is TGTGCCACCAGTGATCCAGGGACAGATACGCAGTATTTT.

This clonotype was seen repeatedly, ten times or more. The chain combines TRBV19 with TRBJ1-1; D is possibly TRBD1 (5 bases). Germline loops: CDR1 LNHDA, CDR2 SQIVND (reference sequence). V was pared by 6 bases and J by 1 base, with 18 bases between. The CDR3 is made up of 16 amino acids. CDR3 nucleotides: TGTGCCAGTAGGCCCACCGGTAGGGGCCCGAACACTGAAGCTTTCTTT. This sequence encodes CASRPTGRGPNTEAFF.

This clonotype was recorded a few times. This chain connects TRBV12-3 or TRBV12-4 to TRBJ1-2; 8 nucleotides match TRBD1. V trimming: 6 bases; J trimming: 4 bases; junction bases outside the gene matches: 10. The CDR3 is made up of 15 amino acids. CDR3 in DNA: TGTGCCAGCAGCCCGGGACAGGCGTTGCTCTATGGCTACACCTTC. Its translation: CASSPGQALLYGYTF.

There are a few counts of this clonotype. The chain links TRBV20-1 to TRBJ2-2; the D is unclear. Between the trimmed V and J ends, which lost 3 bases and 6 bases, there was a span of 14 bases. CDR1 and CDR2 from the germline V gene are DFQATT and SNEGSKA (reference sequence). The length of the CDR3 is 14 residues. CDR3 protein: CSASSARWSGELFF. In DNA form, the CDR3 reads TGCAGTGCTAGTTCGGCACGTTGGTCCGGGGAGCTGTTTTTT.